This T cell receptor (beta chain) was documented in a study of response to subunit inactivated influenza vaccine. This clonotype was seen more than once but under ten times. TCRdb redid the calling of the RT-PCR reads with MiXCR, one entry per CDR3 protein. The data show roughly 540,000 distinct CDR3 sequences, approximately 22% seen once. Germline CDR1 is LGHNA and CDR2 is YNFKEQ. This CDR3 spans 14 amino acids. Deletions cut 5 bases from V and 2 bases from J, with 9 bases between. Another study also made use of these data, one on T cells expressing NK-cell markers. Per that paper: Synthesis of TCR beta cDNA relied on 5'RACE template switching carrying UMIs. Seven sequenced donors out of eight were HCMV-seropositive, one seronegative.

V and J are TRBV4-2 and TRBJ2-2, with unresolved D. This clonotype originated in a man aged 50-59 years who received an inactivated influenza vaccine. The sample here was CD4+ T cells sorted from PBMCs, taken approximately 12 days after vaccination. The CDR3 DNA follows: TGTGCCAGCAGCGAACCCCCCAACACCGGGGAGCTGTTTTTT. Translating it yields CASSEPPNTGELFF.